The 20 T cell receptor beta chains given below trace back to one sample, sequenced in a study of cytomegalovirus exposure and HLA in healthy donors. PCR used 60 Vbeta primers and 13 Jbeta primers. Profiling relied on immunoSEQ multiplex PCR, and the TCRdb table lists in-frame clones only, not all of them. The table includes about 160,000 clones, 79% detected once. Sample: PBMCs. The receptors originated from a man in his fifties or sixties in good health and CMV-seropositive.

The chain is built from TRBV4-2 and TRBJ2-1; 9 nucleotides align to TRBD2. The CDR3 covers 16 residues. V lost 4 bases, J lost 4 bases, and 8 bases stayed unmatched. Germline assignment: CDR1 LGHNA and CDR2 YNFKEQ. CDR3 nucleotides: TGTGCCAGCAGCCTATCCCTAGCGGGATTTTACAATGAGCAGTTCTTC. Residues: CASSLSLAGFYNEQFF.

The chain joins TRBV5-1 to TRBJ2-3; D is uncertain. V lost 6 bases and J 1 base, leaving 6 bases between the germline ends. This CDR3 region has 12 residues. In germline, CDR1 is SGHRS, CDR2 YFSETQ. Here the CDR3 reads CASKQGTDTQYF. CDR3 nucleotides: TGCGCCAGCAAGCAGGGCACAGATACGCAGTATTTT. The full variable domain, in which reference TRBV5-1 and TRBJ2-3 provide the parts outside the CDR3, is KAGVTQTPRYLIKTRGQQVTLSCSPISGHRSVSWYQQTPGQGLQFLFEYFSETQRNKGNFPGRFSGRQFSNSRSEMNVSTLELGDSALYLCASKQGTDTQYFGPGTRLTVL.

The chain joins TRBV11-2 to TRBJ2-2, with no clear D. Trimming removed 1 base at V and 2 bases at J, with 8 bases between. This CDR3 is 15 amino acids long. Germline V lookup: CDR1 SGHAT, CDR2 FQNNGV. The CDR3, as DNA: TGTGCCAGCAGCTTAGGCGGAGATAACACCGGGGAGCTGTTTTTT. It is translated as CASSLGGDNTGELFF.

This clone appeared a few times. CDR3 in amino acids: CATYKGQGSGELFF. The CDR3, as DNA: TGTGCCACCTACAAGGGACAGGGTTCCGGGGAGCTGTTTTTT. The V gene is TRBV15, the J gene TRBJ2-2, with 9 bases aligning to TRBD1. Germline values: CDR1 LNHNV, CDR2 YYDKDF (reference sequence). CDR3 size: 14 residues. V trimming: 8 bases; J trimming: 6 bases; junction bases outside the gene matches: 7.

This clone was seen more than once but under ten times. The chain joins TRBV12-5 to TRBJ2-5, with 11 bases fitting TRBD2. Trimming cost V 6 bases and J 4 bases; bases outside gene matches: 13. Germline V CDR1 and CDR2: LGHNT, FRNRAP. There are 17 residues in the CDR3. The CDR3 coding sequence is TGTGCTAGTGGCCTTGAACTAGCGGGAGAGGATGGAGAGACCCAGTACTTC. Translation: CASGLELAGEDGETQYF. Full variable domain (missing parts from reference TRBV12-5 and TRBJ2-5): DARVTQTPRHKVTEMGQEVTMRCQPILGHNTVFWYRQTMMQGLELLAYFRNRAPLDDSGMPKDRFSAEMPDATLATLKIQPSEPRDSAVYFCASGLELAGEDGETQYFGPGTRLLVL.

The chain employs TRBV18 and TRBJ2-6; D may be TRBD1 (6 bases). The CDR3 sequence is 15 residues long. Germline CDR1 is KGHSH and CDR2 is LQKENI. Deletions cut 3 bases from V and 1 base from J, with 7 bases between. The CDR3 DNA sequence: TGTGCCAGCTCACCGGGACAATCTGGGGCCAACGTCCTGACTTTC. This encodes CASSPGQSGANVLTF. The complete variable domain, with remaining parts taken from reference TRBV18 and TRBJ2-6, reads NAGVMQNPRHLVRRRGQEARLRCSPMKGHSHVYWYRQLPEEGLKFMVYLQKENIIDESGMPKERFSAEFPKEGPSILRIQQVVRGDSAAYFCASSPGQSGANVLTFGAGSRLTVL.

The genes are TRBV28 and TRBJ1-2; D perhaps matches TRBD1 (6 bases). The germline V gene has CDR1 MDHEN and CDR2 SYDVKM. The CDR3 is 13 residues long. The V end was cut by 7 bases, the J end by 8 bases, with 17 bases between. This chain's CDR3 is CASISRGREGYTF. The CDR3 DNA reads TGTGCCAGCATTAGCAGGGGCAGGGAAGGCTACACCTTC.

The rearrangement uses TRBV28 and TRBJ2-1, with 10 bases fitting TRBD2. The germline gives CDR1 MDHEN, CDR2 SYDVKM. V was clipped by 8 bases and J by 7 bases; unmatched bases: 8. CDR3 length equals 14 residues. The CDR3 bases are TGTGCCAGCCGTTCTAGCGGGAGTACGAATGAGCAGTTCTTC. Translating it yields CASRSSGSTNEQFF.

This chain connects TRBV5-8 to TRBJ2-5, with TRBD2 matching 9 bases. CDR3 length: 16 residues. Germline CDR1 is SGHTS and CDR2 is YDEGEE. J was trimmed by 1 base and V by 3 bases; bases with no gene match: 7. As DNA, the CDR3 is TGTGCCAGCAGCTATGGGACTAGCTTGGTCCAAGAGACCCAGTACTTC. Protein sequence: CASSYGTSLVQETQYF.

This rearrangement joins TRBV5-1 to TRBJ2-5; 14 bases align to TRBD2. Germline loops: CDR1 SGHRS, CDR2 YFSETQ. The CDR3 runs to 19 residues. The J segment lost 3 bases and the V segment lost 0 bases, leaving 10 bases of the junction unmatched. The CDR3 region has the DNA TGCGCCAGCAGCTTGGGACTAGCGGGAGGGCCGGGGCTCGAAGAGACCCAGTACTTC. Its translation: CASSLGLAGGPGLEETQYF.

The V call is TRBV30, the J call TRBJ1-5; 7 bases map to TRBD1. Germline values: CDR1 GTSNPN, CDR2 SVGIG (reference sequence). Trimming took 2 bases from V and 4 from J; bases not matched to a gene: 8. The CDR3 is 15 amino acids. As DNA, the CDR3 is TGTGCCTGGAGTCCCTACCTGACAGGGAATCAGCCCCAGCATTTT. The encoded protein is CAWSPYLTGNQPQHF.

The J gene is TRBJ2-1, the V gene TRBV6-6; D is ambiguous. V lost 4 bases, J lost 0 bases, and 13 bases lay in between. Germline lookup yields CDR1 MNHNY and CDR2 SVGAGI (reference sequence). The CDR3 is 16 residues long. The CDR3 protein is CASSSGTLSSYNEQFF. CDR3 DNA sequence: TGTGCCAGCAGTTCAGGAACCCTGAGCTCCTACAATGAGCAGTTCTTC.

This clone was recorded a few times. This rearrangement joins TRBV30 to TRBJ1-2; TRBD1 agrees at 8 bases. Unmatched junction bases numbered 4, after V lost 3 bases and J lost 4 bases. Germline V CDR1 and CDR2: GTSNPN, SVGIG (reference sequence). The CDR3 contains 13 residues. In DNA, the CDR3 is TGTGCCTGGAGGAGGCAGGGGGCCTATGGCTACACCTTC. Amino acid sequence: CAWRRQGAYGYTF.

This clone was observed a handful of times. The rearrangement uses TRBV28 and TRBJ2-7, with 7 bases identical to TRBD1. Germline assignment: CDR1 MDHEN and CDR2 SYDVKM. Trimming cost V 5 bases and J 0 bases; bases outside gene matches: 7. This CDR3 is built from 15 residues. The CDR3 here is CASSGRTGYSYEQYF. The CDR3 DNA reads TGTGCCAGCAGTGGAAGGACAGGTTACTCCTACGAGCAGTACTTC.

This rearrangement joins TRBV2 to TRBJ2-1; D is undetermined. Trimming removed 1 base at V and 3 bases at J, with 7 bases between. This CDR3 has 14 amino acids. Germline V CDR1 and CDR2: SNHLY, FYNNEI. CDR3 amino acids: CASSEGLGYNEQFF. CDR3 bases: TGTGCCAGCAGTGAAGGCCTAGGCTACAATGAGCAGTTCTTC.

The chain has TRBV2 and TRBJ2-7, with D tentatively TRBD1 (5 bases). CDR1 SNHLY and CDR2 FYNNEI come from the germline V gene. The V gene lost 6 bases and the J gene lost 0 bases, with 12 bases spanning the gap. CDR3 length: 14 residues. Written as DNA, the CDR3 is TGTGCCAGCAGCCCGACAGAGAGCTCCTACGAGCAGTACTTC. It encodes CASSPTESSYEQYF. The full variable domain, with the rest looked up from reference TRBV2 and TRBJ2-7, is EPEVTQTPSHQVTQMGQEVILRCVPISNHLYFYWYRQILGQKVEFLVSFYNNEISEKSEIFDDQFSVERPDGSNFTLKIRSTKLEDSAMYFCASSPTESSYEQYFGPGTRLTVT.

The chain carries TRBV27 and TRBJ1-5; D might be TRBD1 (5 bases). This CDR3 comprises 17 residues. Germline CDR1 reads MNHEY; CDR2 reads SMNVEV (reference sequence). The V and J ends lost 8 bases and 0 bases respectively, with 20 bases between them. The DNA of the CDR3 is TGTGCCAGCCGCTTAGGTACAGGCCATTATAGCAATCAGCCCCAGCATTTT. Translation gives CASRLGTGHYSNQPQHF.

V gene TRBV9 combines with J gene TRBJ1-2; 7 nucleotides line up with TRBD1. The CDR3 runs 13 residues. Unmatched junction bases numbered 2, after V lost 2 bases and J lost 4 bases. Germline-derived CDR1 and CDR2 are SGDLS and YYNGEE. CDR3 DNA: TGTGCCAGCAGCGTTAGACAGGGCTATGGCTACACCTTC. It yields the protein CASSVRQGYGYTF.

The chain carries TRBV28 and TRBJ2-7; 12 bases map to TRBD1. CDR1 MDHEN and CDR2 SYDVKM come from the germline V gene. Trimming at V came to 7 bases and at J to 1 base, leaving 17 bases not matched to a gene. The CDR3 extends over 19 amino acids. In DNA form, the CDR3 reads TGTGCCAGCAATCCAAGGCGGGGGACAGGGGGCAGAGGTTCCTACGAGCAGTACTTC. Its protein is CASNPRRGTGGRGSYEQYF.

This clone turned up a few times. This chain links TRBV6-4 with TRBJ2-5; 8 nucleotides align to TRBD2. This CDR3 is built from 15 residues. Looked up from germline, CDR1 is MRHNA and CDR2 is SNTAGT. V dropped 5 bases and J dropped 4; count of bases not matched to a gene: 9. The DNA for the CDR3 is TGTGCCAGCAGTCCCCGGACTAGCCGTGGAGAGACCCAGTACTTC. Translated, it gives CASSPRTSRGETQYF.